This T cell receptor (beta chain) was sequenced for a study of CD8 T cells in ankylosing spondylitis. Study findings and constraints: Clones linked to disease, bearing a CD8+ phenotype, were relatively rare in peripheral blood. Eight highly homologous variants made up a TCR beta motif, and this motif appeared characteristic of ankylosing spondylitis blood. Reports say disease-linked clones showed up significantly more in matched ankylosing spondylitis synovial fluid.

The CDR3 has 16 residues. CDR1 and CDR2 from the germline V gene are SGHRS and YFSETQ. The V end was cut by 1 base, the J end by 3 bases, with 16 bases between. Molecular-barcoded quantitative 5'-RACE produced these TCR beta libraries. Using its own MiXCR run on the 5' RACE reads, TCRdb lists one record per CDR3 protein. Of about 750,000 distinct CDR3 sequences in the sample, around a fifth were seen once. To note about this clonotype: What it binds is unknown.

The chain employs TRBV5-1 and TRBJ2-5, with TRBD2 as a possible D gene (6 bases). The sequence derives from a male donor with ankylosing spondylitis. The specimen was blood, either unsorted or a sorted T cell fraction (not recorded which). CDR3 nucleotides: TGCGCCAGCAGCTTGTACCGAAGACTAGAAGAAGAGACCCAGTACTTC. It is translated as CASSLYRRLEEETQYF.